The entry below describes one T cell receptor (beta chain). This sample was included in a study of blood T cell repertoires in COVID-19. About the research overall: Samples representing acute and convalescent COVID-19 were sourced from the United States, Italy and Spain.

The CDR3 sequence is 12 residues long. The V end lost 0 bases, the J end lost 6 bases, and 6 bases lay between the germline ends. The germline gives CDR1 SGHRS, CDR2 YFSETQ. Some clones are missing from TCRdb's copy, which holds only in-frame ones; the method was immunoSEQ multiplex PCR. Here the sample spans approximately 240,000 clones, 83% being singletons. The sequenced sample consisted of peripheral blood. The TCR was taken from a human donor in a cohort sampled during active COVID-19. This chain connects TRBV5-1 to TRBJ1-1; D is unclear. The CDR3 loop reads CASSLGGPEAFF. The DNA of the CDR3 is TGCGCCAGCAGCTTGGGTGGGCCTGAAGCTTTCTTT.